What follows is one T cell receptor beta chain and its context. Antigen specificity is unknown. The sample originates from a study of response to subunit inactivated influenza vaccine. Overall study findings and caveats: Every seasonal influenza vaccination brings in few new T cells, the authors suggested.

V dropped 0 bases and J dropped 1 base, with 11 bases sitting between them. This CDR3 is built from 16 residues. Germline V lookup: CDR1 SEHNR, CDR2 FQNEAQ (reference sequence). TCRdb fed the RT-PCR reads into MiXCR, producing one record per CDR3 protein. The profile shows about 570,000 distinct CDR3 sequences, approximately 10% of them singletons. The same data also went into a second study, on T cells expressing NK-cell markers. That paper states: 5'RACE template switching built TCR beta cDNA with unique molecular identifiers. It was sorted CD3+CD56+NKG2C+, CD3+CD56+NKG2C- and CD3+CD56-NKG2C+ T cells that supplied the TCR beta repertoires. An anti-gamma-delta TCR antibody confined sorting to alpha-beta TCR T cells across several of the experiments. Dominant NKG2C+ clonotypes were found to form 1.0-7.0% of CD8+ T cells in over five donors.

This TCR was recovered from a man aged 45-65 years who received an inactivated influenza vaccine. Sequences were derived from PBMCs from blood, sampled on the day of vaccination. The J gene is TRBJ2-3, the V gene TRBV7-9; D remains ambiguous. CDR3 nucleotides: TGTGCCAGCAGCTTAGCCCGATCTGGGGGCACAGATACGCAGTATTTT. Residues: CASSLARSGGTDTQYF.